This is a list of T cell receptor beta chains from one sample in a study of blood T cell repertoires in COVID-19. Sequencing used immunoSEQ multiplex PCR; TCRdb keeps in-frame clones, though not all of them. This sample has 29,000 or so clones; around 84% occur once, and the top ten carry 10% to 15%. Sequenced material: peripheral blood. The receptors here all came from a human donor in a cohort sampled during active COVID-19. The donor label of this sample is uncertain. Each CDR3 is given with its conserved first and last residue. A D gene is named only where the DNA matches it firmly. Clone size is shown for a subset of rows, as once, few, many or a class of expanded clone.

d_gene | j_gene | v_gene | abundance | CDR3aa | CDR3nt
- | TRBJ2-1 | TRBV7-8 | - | CASSPLRRASNNEQFF | TGTGCCAGCAGCCCCCTTCGGAGGGCCTCGAATAATGAGCAGTTCTTC
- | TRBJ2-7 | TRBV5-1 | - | CASSWRWGYEQYF | TGCGCCAGCAGTTGGAGGTGGGGTTACGAGCAGTACTTC
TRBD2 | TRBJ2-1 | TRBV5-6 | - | CASSLPGGPGNEQFF | TGTGCCAGCAGCTTACCGGGAGGGCCGGGGAATGAGCAGTTCTTC
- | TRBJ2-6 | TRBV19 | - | CASSIEASGANVLTF | TGTGCCAGTAGTATAGAAGCCTCTGGGGCCAACGTCCTGACTTTC
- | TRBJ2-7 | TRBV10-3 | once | CAISESGLLGEQYF | TGTGCCATCAGTGAGTCCGGTCTCCTCGGCGAGCAGTACTTC
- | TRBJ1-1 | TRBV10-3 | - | CAIKSTLSEGVEAFF | TGTGCCATCAAATCTACCCTGTCTGAAGGGGTTGAAGCTTTCTTT
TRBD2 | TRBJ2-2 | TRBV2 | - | CASRGTRTGELFF | TGTGCCAGCCGGGGGACTAGGACCGGGGAGCTGTTTTTT
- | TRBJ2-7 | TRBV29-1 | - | CSARYGENEQYF | TGCAGCGCACGATATGGTGAGAACGAGCAGTACTTC
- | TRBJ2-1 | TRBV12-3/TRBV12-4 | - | CASSLGRENEQFF | TGTGCCAGCAGTTTAGGTAGGGAGAATGAGCAGTTCTTC
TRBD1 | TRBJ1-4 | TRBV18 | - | CASSPYETGDEKLFF | TGTGCCAGCTCACCATACGAGACAGGGGATGAAAAACTGTTTTTT
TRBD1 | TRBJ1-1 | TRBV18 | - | CASSLRDRGLNTEAFF | TGTGCCAGCTCACTTAGGGACAGGGGATTAAACACTGAAGCTTTCTTT
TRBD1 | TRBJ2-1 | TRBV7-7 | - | CASSEGQGAENEQFF | TGTGCCAGCAGCGAGGGACAGGGGGCGGAAAATGAGCAGTTCTTC
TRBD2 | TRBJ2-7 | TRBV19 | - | CASSPGLANSYEQYF | TGTGCCAGTAGCCCGGGACTAGCGAATTCCTACGAGCAGTACTTC
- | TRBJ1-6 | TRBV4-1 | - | CASSQDRSQGRSPLHF | TGCGCCAGCAGCCAAGATAGGTCACAGGGTCGGTCACCCCTCCACTTT